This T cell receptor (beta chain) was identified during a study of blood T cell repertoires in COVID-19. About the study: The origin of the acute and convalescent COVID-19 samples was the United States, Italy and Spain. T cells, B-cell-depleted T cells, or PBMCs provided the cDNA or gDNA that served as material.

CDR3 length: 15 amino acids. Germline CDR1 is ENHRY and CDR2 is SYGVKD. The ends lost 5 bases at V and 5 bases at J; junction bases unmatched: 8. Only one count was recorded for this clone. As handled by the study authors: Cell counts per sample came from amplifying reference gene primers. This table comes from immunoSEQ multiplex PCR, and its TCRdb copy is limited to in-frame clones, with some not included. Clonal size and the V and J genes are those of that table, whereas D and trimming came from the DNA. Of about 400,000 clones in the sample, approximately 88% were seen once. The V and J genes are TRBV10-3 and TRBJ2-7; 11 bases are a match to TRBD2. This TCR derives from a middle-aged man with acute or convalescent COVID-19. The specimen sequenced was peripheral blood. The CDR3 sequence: CAISLSGLAGHEQYF. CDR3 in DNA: TGTGCCATCAGTTTGTCTGGACTAGCGGGCCACGAGCAGTACTTC.